These 23 T cell receptor beta chains share one sample of origin, sequenced in a study of T cell responses to AZD1222 COVID-19 vaccine. Clones were sequenced by immunoSEQ multiplex PCR, and TCRdb holds only the in-frame ones, with some missing. The sample has approximately 140,000 clones; approximately 90% are singletons. Here the sequenced sample was peripheral blood, taken on day 0 of AZD1222 vaccination. These TCRs come from an adult in good health.

This clone was observed a few times. V gene TRBV19 combines with J gene TRBJ2-5; 7 bases are shared with TRBD1. Trimming removed 2 bases from V and 2 bases from J; junction bases left unmatched: 2. The germline CDR1 and CDR2 sequences are LNHDA and SQIVND (reference sequence). The CDR3 extends over 14 amino acids. CDR3 sequence reads: CASSIRGLQETQYF. CDR3 bases: TGTGCCAGTAGTATAAGGGGGCTGCAAGAGACCCAGTACTTC.

This rearrangement joins TRBV4-2 to TRBJ2-7; no reliable D call. This CDR3 has 14 amino acids. With 4 bases removed from V and 0 bases from J, the gap between germline ends came to 10 bases. Germline CDR1 reads LGHNA; CDR2 reads YNFKEQ. CDR3 nucleotides: TGTGCCAGCAGCCGGACGGTCAGCTCCTACGAGCAGTACTTC. Translation gives CASSRTVSSYEQYF.

The V call is TRBV30, the J call TRBJ2-6; the match to TRBD1 covers 7 bases. Germline-derived CDR1 and CDR2 are GTSNPN and SVGIG (reference sequence). The CDR3 runs 16 residues. V dropped 4 bases and J dropped 2; count of bases not matched to a gene: 8. The DNA for the CDR3 is TGTGCCTGGATCGAAGCGACAGGGACTGGGGCCAACGTCCTGACTTTC. Its protein product is CAWIEATGTGANVLTF.

This chain uses TRBV3-1 (or the pseudogene TRBV3-2) with TRBJ1-2, with D unresolved. Germline V gene sequence: CDR1 LGHDT, CDR2 YNNKEL (reference sequence). The CDR3 consists of 13 residues. Trimming left V 6 bases short and J 2 bases short, with 10 bases between. The CDR3 spells CASRAARNYGYTF. In DNA, the CDR3 is TGTGCCAGCAGGGCGGCGAGAAACTATGGCTACACCTTC.

The rearrangement links TRBV3-1 (or the pseudogene TRBV3-2) to TRBJ2-1; no firm D call. V dropped 6 bases and J dropped 8 bases, with 8 bases sitting between them. Looked up from germline, CDR1 is LGHDT and CDR2 is YNNKEL (reference sequence). The CDR3 totals 11 residues. CDR3: CASRGWDEQFF. The CDR3 nucleotides are TGTGCCAGCAGAGGGTGGGATGAGCAGTTCTTC.

This chain links TRBV6-5 with TRBJ2-7, with 12 nucleotides matching TRBD2. CDR3 length: 15 amino acids. The germline CDR1 and CDR2 sequences are MNHEY and SVGAGI. Losses at the gene ends were 5 bases for V and 4 bases for J; bases not matched to a gene: 6. The CDR3 loop reads CASSNGLAGLYEQYF. CDR3 coding DNA: TGTGCCAGCAGTAACGGACTAGCGGGGCTATACGAGCAGTACTTC.

This clone was observed a single time. CDR3 sequence reads: CASSLRLAGGLVTGELFF. The CDR3 nucleotides are TGTGCCAGCAGTTTACGGCTAGCGGGAGGACTGGTCACCGGGGAGCTGTTTTTT. The genes are TRBV27 and TRBJ2-2, with 11 positions matching TRBD2. This CDR3 contains 18 residues. Trimming took 2 bases from V and 4 from J; bases not matched to a gene: 9. CDR1 and CDR2 from the germline V gene are MNHEY and SMNVEV (reference sequence).

A few counts support this clone. V is TRBV9 and J is TRBJ1-2; D may be TRBD1 (5 bases). Trimming cost V 0 bases and J 0 bases, with 9 bases left between them. CDR3 length: 15 residues. Per the germline V gene, CDR1 is SGDLS and CDR2 is YYNGEE. The CDR3, as DNA: TGTGCCAGCAGCGTAGGGCCGGGGGCTAACTATGGCTACACCTTC. This encodes CASSVGPGANYGYTF.

The V call is TRBV5-4, the J call TRBJ2-1, with D possibly being TRBD2 (5 bases). V shed 0 bases and J shed 7 bases, with 14 bases lying between them. CDR1 and CDR2 (germline): SGHNT, YYREEE (reference sequence). The CDR3 contains 15 residues. In DNA form, the CDR3 reads TGTGCCAGCAGCTTGGAGTGGTCTAGCTGGAATGAGCAGTTCTTC. Amino acid sequence: CASSLEWSSWNEQFF. The full variable domain, rest sourced from reference TRBV5-4 and TRBJ2-1, is ETGVTQSPTHLIKTRGQQVTLRCSSQSGHNTVSWYQQALGQGPQFIFQYYREEENGRGNFPPRFSGLQFPNYSSELNVNALELDDSALYLCASSLEWSSWNEQFFGPGTRLTVL.

This clone was observed a single time. The rearrangement links TRBV18 to TRBJ2-3; D gene uncertain. V lost 4 bases and J lost 2, with 16 bases in between. The CDR3 is 16 amino acids. Germline assignment: CDR1 KGHSH and CDR2 LQKENI. This CDR3 reads CASSRPETAATDTQYF. For the CDR3, the DNA is TGTGCCAGCTCACGCCCGGAAACAGCCGCCACAGATACGCAGTATTTT.

This chain links TRBV28 with TRBJ2-3; 10 bases align to TRBD2. V was clipped by 1 base and J by 0 bases; unmatched bases: 19. The CDR3 consists of 22 residues. The germline V gene encodes CDR1 MDHEN and CDR2 SYDVKM. The CDR3 nucleotides are TGTGCCAGCAGTTTATTTGTTCGGAAGCGGGAGGGCCCCCACTCTAGCACAGATACGCAGTATTTT. As protein: CASSLFVRKREGPHSSTDTQYF.

This chain joins TRBV6-5 and TRBJ2-3; D is unresolved. The length of the CDR3 is 11 residues. Germline values: CDR1 MNHEY, CDR2 SVGAGI. V was pared by 11 bases and J by 4 bases, with 10 bases between. This CDR3 reads CAVGVSDTQYF. The CDR3, as DNA: TGTGCCGTCGGTGTCTCAGATACGCAGTATTTT.

J is TRBJ1-4 and V is TRBV21-1; the table's D call, TRBD1, has no DNA check behind it. TRBV21-1 is described as a pseudogene. The CDR3 has 17 residues. The CDR3 region has the DNA TGTGCCAGCAGCAACCGGGACAGAGATACCCAGGGGGAAAAACTGTTTTTT. Translating it yields CASSNRDRDTQGEKLFF.

The gene calls are TRBV6-5 and TRBJ1-2; TRBD1 agrees at 8 bases. The CDR3 spans 15 residues. V was pared by 0 bases and J by 7 bases, with 7 bases of the junction left unmatched. In germline, CDR1 is MNHEY, CDR2 SVGAGI. The CDR3 loop is CASSYSTQGARGYTF. CDR3 bases: TGTGCCAGCAGTTACTCCACGCAGGGGGCGCGTGGCTACACCTTC.

This chain links TRBV28 with TRBJ1-5; D unresolved. The V and J ends lost 5 bases and 0 bases respectively, with 14 bases between them. The germline V gene has CDR1 MDHEN and CDR2 SYDVKM. The CDR3 extends over 16 amino acids. The CDR3 DNA sequence: TGTGCCAGCAGTCTCACCGGGTCTAATAGCAATCAGCCCCAGCATTTT. It encodes CASSLTGSNSNQPQHF.

J is TRBJ2-7 and V is TRBV19; 15 bases fit TRBD2. The CDR3 consists of 14 residues. Per germline, CDR1 LNHDA and CDR2 SQIVND (reference sequence). Trimming removed 4 bases from V and 9 bases from J; junction bases left unmatched: 4. The CDR3 sequence is CASSTGLAGGPQYF. CDR3 bases: TGTGCCAGTAGTACCGGACTAGCGGGAGGGCCGCAGTACTTC. Full variable domain (remainder filled in from reference TRBV19 and TRBJ2-7): DGGITQSPKYLFRKEGQNVTLSCEQNLNHDAMYWYRQDPGQGLRLIYYSQIVNDFQKGDIAEGYSVSREKKESFPLTVTSAQKNPTAFYLCASSTGLAGGPQYFGPGTRLTVT.

The rearrangement uses TRBV28 and TRBJ1-5, with 7 bases lining up with TRBD1. The trim removed 3 bases at V and 4 bases at J, leaving 3 bases unmatched. The CDR3 totals 14 residues. The germline CDR1 and CDR2 sequences are MDHEN and SYDVKM. For the CDR3, the DNA is TGTGCCAGCAGTTTTGGACAGGCTAATCAGCCCCAGCATTTT. The encoded protein is CASSFGQANQPQHF.

The chain is built from TRBV10-3 and TRBJ2-1, with 7 bases that match TRBD2. This CDR3 is built from 13 residues. From germline, CDR1 is ENHRY and CDR2 SYGVKD. J gave up 8 bases and V 6 bases, and 7 bases lay outside the gene matches. This CDR3 is CAIRGGPGDEQFF. The CDR3 nucleotides are TGTGCCATCAGGGGAGGGCCGGGCGATGAGCAGTTCTTC.

V and J are TRBV19 and TRBJ2-7; TRBD2 agrees at 7 bases. J was trimmed by 1 base and V by 3 bases; bases with no gene match: 6. The CDR3 spans 15 residues. Germline loops: CDR1 LNHDA, CDR2 SQIVND (reference sequence). CDR3 DNA: TGTGCCAGTAGTATGGGGAGGGCCTATTCCTACGAGCAGTACTTC. Its protein product is CASSMGRAYSYEQYF. The complete variable domain, with remaining parts taken from reference TRBV19 and TRBJ2-7, reads DGGITQSPKYLFRKEGQNVTLSCEQNLNHDAMYWYRQDPGQGLRLIYYSQIVNDFQKGDIAEGYSVSREKKESFPLTVTSAQKNPTAFYLCASSMGRAYSYEQYFGPGTRLTVT.

This clone was seen only once. The rearrangement uses TRBV3-1 (or the pseudogene TRBV3-2) and TRBJ1-1, with unresolved D. V was clipped by 0 bases and J by 0 bases, with 11 bases between them. This CDR3 spans 16 amino acids. CDR1 is LGHDT and CDR2 is YNNKEL in the germline V gene (reference sequence). CDR3 amino acids: CASSQDRPGMNTEAFF. In nucleotides, the CDR3 is TGTGCCAGCAGCCAAGATCGGCCAGGCATGAACACTGAAGCTTTCTTT.

The CDR3 nucleotides read TGTGCCAGCAGTTTAGGACAGAAGAATCAGCCCCAGCATTTT. Translating gives CASSLGQKNQPQHF. The chain has TRBV28 and TRBJ1-5, with D perhaps matching TRBD1 (6 bases). In germline, CDR1 is MDHEN, CDR2 SYDVKM. V shed 2 bases and J shed 4 bases, with 9 bases lying between them. This CDR3 has 14 residues.

The rearrangement uses TRBV10-3 and TRBJ2-1; 9 bases match TRBD2. Germline CDR1 ENHRY, CDR2 SYGVKD. The CDR3 spans 15 residues. V shed 3 bases and J 7 bases; nucleotides not matched to a gene: 7. The CDR3 reads CAISDAGGPKNEQFF. CDR3 sequence (DNA): TGTGCCATCAGTGACGCGGGAGGGCCTAAGAATGAGCAGTTCTTC.

This chain joins TRBV30 and TRBJ2-1; tentatively, D is TRBD2 (6 bases). CDR3 length: 16 amino acids. The ends were cut back, 0 bases at V and 0 bases at J, with 12 bases in the middle. CDR1 is GTSNPN, CDR2 SVGIG, per germline (reference sequence). CDR3: CAWSVSGGISYNEQFF. The CDR3, as DNA: TGTGCCTGGAGTGTGTCGGGCGGGATCTCCTACAATGAGCAGTTCTTC.